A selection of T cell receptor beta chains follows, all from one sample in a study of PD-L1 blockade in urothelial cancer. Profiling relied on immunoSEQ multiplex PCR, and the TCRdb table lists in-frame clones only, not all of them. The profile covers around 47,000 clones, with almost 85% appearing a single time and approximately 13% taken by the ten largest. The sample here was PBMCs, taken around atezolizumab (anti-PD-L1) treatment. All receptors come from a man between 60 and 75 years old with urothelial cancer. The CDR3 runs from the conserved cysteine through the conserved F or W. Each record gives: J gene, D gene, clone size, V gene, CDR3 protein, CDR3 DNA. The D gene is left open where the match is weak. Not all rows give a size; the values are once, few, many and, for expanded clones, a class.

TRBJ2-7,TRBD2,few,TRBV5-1,CASSDGLAGVDEQYF,TGCGCCAGCAGCGACGGACTAGCGGGAGTAGACGAGCAGTACTTC
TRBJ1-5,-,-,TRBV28,CASSLLPNSNQPQHF,TGTGCCAGCAGTTTACTACCTAATAGCAATCAGCCCCAGCATTTT
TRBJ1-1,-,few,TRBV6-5,CASSYSKVAVEAFF,TGTGCCAGCAGTTACTCGAAAGTTGCGGTTGAAGCTTTCTTT
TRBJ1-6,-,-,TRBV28,CASSLTTLHF,TGTGCCAGCAGTCTGACTACCCTCCACTTT
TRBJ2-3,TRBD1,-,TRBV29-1,CSVRQGDPTDTQYF,TGCAGCGTTCGGCAGGGGGACCCCACAGATACGCAGTATTTT
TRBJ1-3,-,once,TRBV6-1,CASSGIQGGGNTIYF,TGTGCCAGCAGTGGTATCCAGGGTGGTGGAAACACCATATATTTT
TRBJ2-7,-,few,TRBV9,CASGSTYEQYF,TGTGCCAGCGGCAGTACCTACGAGCAGTACTTC
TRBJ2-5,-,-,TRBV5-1,CASSLGNLETQYF,TGCGCCAGCAGCTTGGGTAATTTGGAGACCCAGTACTTC
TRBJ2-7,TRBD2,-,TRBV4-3,CASSQGGLAGRYEQYF,TGCGCCAGCAGCCAAGGCGGACTAGCGGGAAGGTACGAGCAGTACTTC
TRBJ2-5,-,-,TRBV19,CASTMGRGETQYF,TGTGCCAGTACCATGGGCAGGGGAGAGACCCAGTACTTC
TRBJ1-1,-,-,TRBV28,CASTQGVYTEAFF,TGTGCCAGCACCCAAGGAGTGTACACTGAAGCTTTCTTT
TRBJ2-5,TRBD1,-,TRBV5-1,CASSSRGQGYQETQYF,TGCGCCAGCAGCTCTCGGGGACAGGGGTACCAAGAGACCCAGTACTTC
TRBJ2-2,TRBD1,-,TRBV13,CASSFRGRITGELFF,TGTGCCAGCAGCTTCAGGGGGCGTATCACCGGGGAGCTGTTTTTT
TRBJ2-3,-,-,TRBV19,CASSTTPGPTLRGTDTQYF,TGTGCCAGTAGTACAACACCGGGTCCAACCCTTCGAGGCACAGATACGCAGTATTTT
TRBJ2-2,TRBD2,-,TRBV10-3,CAISDPWGSGNENTGELFF,TGTGCCATCAGTGACCCTTGGGGTAGCGGGAACGAGAACACCGGGGAGCTGTTTTTT
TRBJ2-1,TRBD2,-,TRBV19,CASSRPGLAGNEQFF,TGTGCCAGTAGTAGACCGGGACTAGCAGGCAACGAGCAGTTCTTC
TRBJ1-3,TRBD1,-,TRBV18,CASSRGQSYSGNTIYF,TGTGCCAGCTCTCGGGGACAGTCATACTCTGGAAACACCATATATTTT
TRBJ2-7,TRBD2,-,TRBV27,CASSTLTSHNSYEQYF,TGTGCCAGCAGTACCCTGACTAGCCATAATAGCTACGAGCAGTACTTC
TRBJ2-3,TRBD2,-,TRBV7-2,CASNRDYTDTQYF,TGTGCCAGCAATAGGGACTACACAGATACGCAGTATTTT
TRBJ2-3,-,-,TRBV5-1,CASSSAASGTDTQYF,TGCGCCAGCAGCTCCGCGGCTAGTGGCACAGATACGCAGTATTTT
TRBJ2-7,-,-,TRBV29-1,CSVVPTGLYEQYF,TGCAGCGTTGTCCCCACAGGGTTATACGAGCAGTACTTC
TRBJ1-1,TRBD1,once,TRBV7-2,CASSWTGNTEAFF,TGTGCCAGCAGCTGGACAGGAAACACTGAAGCTTTCTTT
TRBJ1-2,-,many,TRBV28,CASRSITTGINYGYTF,TGTGCCAGCAGATCGATTACCACAGGGATTAACTATGGCTACACCTTC
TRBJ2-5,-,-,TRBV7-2,CASSLEESRGGTQYF,TGTGCCAGCAGCTTAGAGGAGAGCCGAGGAGGGACCCAGTACTTC
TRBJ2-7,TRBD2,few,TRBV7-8,CASSLSSGGAYEQYF,TGTGCCAGCAGCTTATCTAGCGGGGGGGCCTACGAGCAGTACTTC
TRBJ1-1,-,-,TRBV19,CASTRRGQSLNTEAFF,TGTGCCAGTACCCGGAGAGGACAGTCGCTAAACACTGAAGCTTTCTTT
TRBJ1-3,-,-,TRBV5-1,CASSLEIGNTIYF,TGCGCCAGCAGCTTGGAAATAGGAAACACCATATATTTT
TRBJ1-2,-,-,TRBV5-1,CASSKVLDFGYTF,TGCGCCAGCAGCAAGGTTCTCGACTTTGGCTACACCTTC
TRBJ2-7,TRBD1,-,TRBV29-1,CSVKSTGVGYEQYF,TGCAGCGTTAAATCGACAGGGGTAGGCTACGAGCAGTACTTC
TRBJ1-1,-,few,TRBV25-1,CASSESARVNTEAFF,TGTGCCAGCAGTGAATCGGCTCGGGTGAACACTGAAGCTTTCTTT
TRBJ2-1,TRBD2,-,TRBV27,CASSLGREGRYNEQFF,TGTGCCAGCAGTTTAGGGCGGGAGGGCCGGTACAATGAGCAGTTCTTC
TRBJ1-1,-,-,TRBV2,CASSVKSFSTANTEAFF,TGTGCCAGCAGTGTAAAGTCCTTTTCGACAGCGAACACTGAAGCTTTCTTT
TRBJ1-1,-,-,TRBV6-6,CASNMNTEAFF,TGTGCCAGCAACATGAACACTGAAGCTTTCTTT
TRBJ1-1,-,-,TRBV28,CASSSTGKNTEAFF,TGTGCCAGCAGTTCGACAGGAAAGAACACTGAAGCTTTCTTT
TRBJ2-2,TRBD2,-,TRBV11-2,CASIPRRSGGENTGELFF,TGTGCCAGCATCCCCCGGAGGAGCGGGGGGGAAAACACCGGGGAGCTGTTTTTT
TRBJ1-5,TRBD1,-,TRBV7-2,CASSDGTGGHNQPQHF,TGTGCCAGCAGCGATGGGACAGGGGGCCACAATCAGCCCCAGCATTTT
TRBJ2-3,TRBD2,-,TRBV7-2,CASSARAGLEDTQYF,TGTGCCAGCAGCGCCCGAGCGGGGTTAGAGGATACGCAGTATTTT
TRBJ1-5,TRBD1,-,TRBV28,CASREGTVDNQPQHF,TGTGCCAGCAGGGAAGGGACAGTGGACAATCAGCCCCAGCATTTT
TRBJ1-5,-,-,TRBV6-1,CASSELGAQPQHF,TGTGCCAGCAGTGAATTGGGGGCTCAGCCCCAGCATTTT
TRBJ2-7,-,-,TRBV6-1,CASNQGEQYF,TGTGCCAGCAATCAGGGGGAGCAGTACTTC
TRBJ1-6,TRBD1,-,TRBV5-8,CASSLAGGHNSPLHF,TGTGCCAGCAGCCTAGCAGGGGGTCATAATTCACCCCTCCACTTT
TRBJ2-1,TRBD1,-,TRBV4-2,CASSQAGTGGINEQFF,TGTGCCAGCAGCCAAGCCGGGACAGGGGGTATCAATGAGCAGTTCTTC
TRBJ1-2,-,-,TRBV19,CASTPGARSIYGYTF,TGTGCCAGTACCCCAGGGGCCCGCTCTATCTATGGCTACACCTTC
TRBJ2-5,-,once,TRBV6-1,CASSETGDQETQYF,TGTGCCAGCAGTGAAACTGGAGACCAAGAGACCCAGTACTTC
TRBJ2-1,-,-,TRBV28,CASSSGTRSYNEQFF,TGTGCCAGCAGTTCTGGGACTCGCTCCTACAATGAGCAGTTCTTC
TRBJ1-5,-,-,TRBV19,CASRNRSINQPQHF,TGTGCCAGTAGGAATCGAAGCATCAATCAGCCCCAGCATTTT
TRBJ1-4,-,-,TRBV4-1,CASTDRATNEKLFF,TGCGCCAGCACAGACCGGGCAACTAATGAAAAACTGTTTTTT
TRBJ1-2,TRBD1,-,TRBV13,CASSPGQGASGYTF,TGTGCCAGCAGCCCAGGACAGGGGGCATCTGGCTACACCTTC
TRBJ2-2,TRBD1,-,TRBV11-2,CASRRTGGTGELFF,TGTGCCAGCAGGCGAACAGGGGGCACCGGGGAGCTGTTTTTT
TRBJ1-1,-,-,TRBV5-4,CASSFGGMNTEAFF,TGTGCCAGCAGCTTCGGAGGGATGAACACTGAAGCTTTCTTT
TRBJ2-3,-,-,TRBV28,CASRRTGGPDTQYF,TGTGCCAGCAGGCGGACTGGCGGACCAGATACGCAGTATTTT
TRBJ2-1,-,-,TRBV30,CARGAIVGNEQFF,TGTGCCCGGGGGGCCATCGTCGGCAATGAGCAGTTCTTC
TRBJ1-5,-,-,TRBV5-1,CASSLGLTGSGQPQHF,TGCGCCAGCAGCTTGGGCCTAACAGGGAGTGGTCAGCCCCAGCATTTT
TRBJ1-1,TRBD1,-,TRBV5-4,CASSLDRGTEAFF,TGTGCCAGCAGCCTAGACAGGGGGACTGAAGCTTTCTTT
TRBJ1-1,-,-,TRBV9,CASSVYTDTEAFF,TGTGCCAGCAGCGTTTACACCGACACTGAAGCTTTCTTT
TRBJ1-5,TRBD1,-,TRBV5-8,CASSQGQGNQPQHF,TGTGCCAGCAGCCAGGGACAGGGCAATCAGCCCCAGCATTTT
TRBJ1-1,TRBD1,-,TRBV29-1,CSVGGTGGNTEAFF,TGCAGCGTTGGCGGGACAGGGGGCAACACTGAAGCTTTCTTT